The 32 T cell receptor beta chains given below trace back to one sample, sequenced in a study of cytomegalovirus exposure and HLA in healthy donors. Primers included in the PCR were 60 Vbeta and 13 Jbeta primers. Assay: immunoSEQ multiplex PCR; the TCRdb copy retains only in-frame clones and omits some. The table records 80,000 to 95,000 clones, roughly 67% of them present only once. Sequenced: PBMCs. The receptors shown here come from a human donor in good health.

There are a few counts of this clone. The V call is TRBV5-1, the J call TRBJ1-1; TRBD1 might be the D (6 bases). Germline CDR1 is SGHRS and CDR2 is YFSETQ. This CDR3 region has 15 residues. The V end lost 0 bases, the J end lost 4 bases, and 13 bases lay between the germline ends. Here the CDR3 reads CASSLAGQGSTEAFF. The CDR3 nucleotides read TGCGCCAGCAGCTTGGCCGGGCAGGGGAGCACTGAAGCTTTCTTT.

This clone has more than one count but fewer than ten. The chain uses TRBV19 and TRBJ1-1, with unresolved D. CDR3 length: 14 residues. CDR1 and CDR2 from the germline V gene are LNHDA and SQIVND (reference sequence). Between the trimmed V and J ends, which lost 5 bases and 9 bases, there was a span of 19 bases. CDR3 sequence (DNA): TGTGCCAGTAGTCCAACGGCCATCGGGTACAAAGCTTTCTTT. It codes for CASSPTAIGYKAFF.

The genes are TRBV7-9 and TRBJ1-2, with TRBD1 as a possible D gene (6 bases). Germline assignment: CDR1 SEHNR and CDR2 FQNEAQ (reference sequence). Trimming removed 5 bases from V and 6 bases from J, with 13 bases in between. The CDR3 loop spans 13 amino acids. CDR3 sequence: CASSRTGINGYTF. The CDR3, as DNA: TGTGCCAGCAGCAGAACAGGGATCAATGGCTACACCTTC.

The rearrangement links TRBV30 to TRBJ2-5; D not certain. This CDR3 has 13 amino acids. The V and J ends lost 0 bases and 5 bases respectively, with 10 bases between them. Germline CDR1 is GTSNPN and CDR2 is SVGIG (reference sequence). The CDR3 here is CAWSVSSSETQYF. The DNA of the CDR3 is TGTGCCTGGAGTGTCTCGAGCTCGGAGACCCAGTACTTC.

V is TRBV6-5 and J is TRBJ2-1; TRBD2 agrees at 10 bases. Germline V gene data show CDR1 as MNHEY and CDR2 as SVGAGI. V trimming: 5 bases; J trimming: 6 bases; junction bases outside the gene matches: 4. There are 14 residues in the CDR3. The CDR3 DNA reads TGTGCCAGCAGTCGGACTAGCGGTTTCAATGAGCAGTTCTTC. This sequence encodes CASSRTSGFNEQFF.

The chain is built from TRBV6-5 and TRBJ2-4; 8 bases map to TRBD1. J lost 6 bases, V lost 2 bases, and 9 bases had no gene match. Germline assignment: CDR1 MNHEY and CDR2 SVGAGI. The CDR3 spans 16 residues. CDR3 protein: CASSYKQGEVGNIQYF. CDR3 in DNA: TGTGCCAGCAGTTACAAACAGGGGGAGGTGGGAAACATTCAGTACTTC.

J is TRBJ2-7 and V is TRBV29-1; 7 bases map to TRBD1. V was pared by 2 bases and J by 8 bases, with 6 bases of the junction left unmatched. The V gene's germline CDR1 is SQVTM and CDR2 ANQGSEA. The CDR3 consists of 12 residues. For the CDR3, the DNA is TGCAGCGTTGAACAACAGGGGACGAAGCAGTACTTC. Protein sequence: CSVEQQGTKQYF.

V and J are TRBV18 and TRBJ2-4, with 7 positions matching TRBD1. The germline V gene has CDR1 KGHSH and CDR2 LQKENI. This CDR3 region has 16 residues. J lost 0 bases, V lost 6 bases, and 8 bases had no gene match. The CDR3 sequence: CASSPDRVIAKNIQYF. For the CDR3, the DNA is TGTGCCAGCTCCCCCGACAGGGTAATAGCCAAAAACATTCAGTACTTC. Supplemented by reference TRBV18 and TRBJ2-4, the full variable domain reads NAGVMQNPRHLVRRRGQEARLRCSPMKGHSHVYWYRQLPEEGLKFMVYLQKENIIDESGMPKERFSAEFPKEGPSILRIQQVVRGDSAAYFCASSPDRVIAKNIQYFGAGTRLSVL.

This clone occurred a few times. The chain carries TRBV6-1 and TRBJ1-4; 9 bases map to TRBD1. Looked up from germline, CDR1 is MNHNS and CDR2 is SASEGT. J was trimmed by 0 bases and V by 5 bases; bases with no gene match: 7. CDR3 size: 17 residues. CDR3 in amino acids: CASSKDRGYATNEKLFF. The CDR3 coding sequence is TGTGCCAGCAGTAAAGACAGGGGGTATGCAACTAATGAAAAACTGTTTTTT.

This clone was found a few times. The chain uses TRBV7-2 and TRBJ1-3; D is ambiguous. The germline gives CDR1 SGHTA, CDR2 FQGNSA. The length of the CDR3 is 12 residues. V lost 6 bases, J lost 4 bases, and 7 bases lay in between. This chain's CDR3 is CASRESGNTIYF. The CDR3 coding sequence is TGTGCCAGCAGGGAGTCGGGAAACACCATATATTTT.

This clone was picked up a small number of times. The chain recombines TRBV9 with TRBJ1-2; tentative D call: TRBD1 (5 bases). The CDR3 length is 12 residues. The V end lost 3 bases, the J end lost 4 bases, and 7 bases lay between the germline ends. Germline V gene data show CDR1 as SGDLS and CDR2 as YYNGEE. In nucleotides, the CDR3 is TGTGCCAGCAGCGGGGGCTTCTATGGCTACACCTTC. It translates to CASSGGFYGYTF.

CDR3 bases: TGTGCCAGTAGATGGGGGGAGACTGAAGCTTTCTTT. As protein: CASRWGETEAFF. This chain joins TRBV19 and TRBJ1-1, with D tentatively TRBD1 (5 bases). This CDR3 comprises 12 residues. The germline V and J ends were trimmed by 6 bases and 5 bases, with 10 bases remaining between them. Germline V gene data show CDR1 as LNHDA and CDR2 as SQIVND (reference sequence). Looking up the rest from reference TRBV19 and TRBJ1-1 gives the full variable domain: DGGITQSPKYLFRKEGQNVTLSCEQNLNHDAMYWYRQDPGQGLRLIYYSQIVNDFQKGDIAEGYSVSREKKESFPLTVTSAQKNPTAFYLCASRWGETEAFFGQGTRLTVV.

The gene calls are TRBV7-3 and TRBJ1-1; D gene ambiguous. CDR1 and CDR2 from the germline V gene are SGHTA and FQGTGA. This CDR3 spans 13 amino acids. Trimming took 6 bases from V and 1 from J, leaving 9 bases between them. As DNA, the CDR3 is TGTGCCAGCAGTCAGACAAGGAACACTGAAGCTTTCTTT. Its translation is CASSQTRNTEAFF.

V gene TRBV5-4 combines with J gene TRBJ2-4, with D perhaps matching TRBD2 (5 bases). The CDR3 is made up of 15 amino acids. The V gene lost 0 bases and the J gene lost 0 bases, with 7 bases spanning the gap. Germline CDR1 reads SGHNT; CDR2 reads YYREEE (reference sequence). CDR3 loop: CASSLGGLAKNIQYF. CDR3 DNA: TGTGCCAGCAGCTTGGGAGGGCTAGCCAAAAACATTCAGTACTTC.

This clone was picked up a small number of times. The chain's CDR3 is CASSGPGQGEEWANEKLFF. The CDR3 DNA reads TGTGCCAGCAGCGGGCCCGGACAGGGGGAGGAATGGGCTAATGAAAAACTGTTTTTT. The V and J genes are TRBV9 and TRBJ1-4; 10 bases are shared with TRBD1. The CDR3 contains 19 residues. Germline V gives CDR1 SGDLS, CDR2 YYNGEE. V was clipped by 3 bases and J by 3 bases; unmatched bases: 14.

J is TRBJ1-2 and V is TRBV7-2; weak D call: TRBD1 (5 bases). Germline V lookup: CDR1 SGHTA, CDR2 FQGNSA. Trimming took off 5 bases at V and 0 bases at J, with 16 bases between the two ends. This CDR3 has 16 residues. In DNA form, the CDR3 reads TGTGCCAGCAGCCCCAGGGAAGGGCATACTAACTATGGCTACACCTTC. Encoded protein: CASSPREGHTNYGYTF.

This clone was recorded a few times. The chain uses TRBV5-4 and TRBJ1-1, with D hard to call. Germline V lookup: CDR1 SGHNT, CDR2 YYREEE (reference sequence). Trimming left V 4 bases short and J 0 bases short, with 7 bases between. CDR3 length equals 13 residues. CDR3 nucleotide sequence: TGTGCCAGCAGCCAAGGAGTGAACACTGAAGCTTTCTTT. Encoded protein: CASSQGVNTEAFF.

This sequence joins TRBV4-1 and TRBJ2-3; 16 bases fit TRBD2. The length of the CDR3 is 17 residues. V shed 3 bases and J 11 bases; nucleotides not matched to a gene: 11. The germline V gene encodes CDR1 MGHRA and CDR2 YSYEKL. The CDR3 DNA is TGCGCCAGCAGCCATCCCGGGACTAGCGGGGGGGGCGAGGGGCAGTATTTT. Its translation: CASSHPGTSGGGEGQYF.

The chain has TRBV29-1 and TRBJ1-1; D unclear. Trimming cost V 4 bases and J 4 bases, with 13 bases left between them. The CDR3 has 13 residues. Germline loops: CDR1 SQVTM, CDR2 ANQGSEA. The CDR3 loop reads CSVVWRVPTEAFF. CDR3 DNA sequence: TGCAGCGTTGTCTGGCGGGTGCCCACTGAAGCTTTCTTT. Looking up the rest from reference TRBV29-1 and TRBJ1-1 gives the full variable domain: SAVISQKPSRDICQRGTSLTIQCQVDSQVTMMFWYRQQPGQSLTLIATANQGSEATYESGFVIDKFPISRPNLTFSTLTVSNMSPEDSSIYLCSVVWRVPTEAFFGQGTRLTVV.

V gene TRBV7-9 combines with J gene TRBJ1-2, with D perhaps matching TRBD1 (6 bases). The CDR3 extends over 14 amino acids. Trimming took off 0 bases at V and 2 bases at J, with 7 bases between the two ends. In germline, CDR1 is SEHNR, CDR2 FQNEAQ (reference sequence). The CDR3 DNA is TGTGCCAGCAGCTTAGCTGGGGGCAACTATGGCTACACCTTC. Translating it yields CASSLAGGNYGYTF.

The V gene is TRBV5-6, the J gene TRBJ2-7, with 7 bases identical to TRBD2. With V trimmed by 0 bases and J by 7 bases, 7 bases remained unmatched. Germline V CDR1 and CDR2: SGHDT, YYEEEE. The CDR3 is made up of 14 amino acids. DNA for the CDR3: TGTGCCAGCAGCTTGGGCGTCAGGCGGGGGGAGCAGTACTTC. Translation: CASSLGVRRGEQYF.

The chain combines TRBV11-3 with TRBJ1-2, with a tentative D call TRBD1 (5 bases). Germline values: CDR1 SGHNT, CDR2 YENEEA. Trimming cost V 3 bases and J 5 bases, with 10 bases left between them. The CDR3 extends over 13 amino acids. The CDR3 region is CASSLEGSYGYTF. The CDR3 bases are TGTGCCAGCAGCTTGGAGGGGAGTTATGGCTACACCTTC.

The gene calls are TRBV2 and TRBJ1-3; no definite D call. V gave up 4 bases and J gave up 1 base, with 11 bases separating them. The germline V gene has CDR1 SNHLY and CDR2 FYNNEI. There are 15 residues in the CDR3. Here the CDR3 DNA reads TGTGCCAGCAGTGGGCCCGGGTTGTCTGGAAACACCATATATTTT. Amino acid sequence: CASSGPGLSGNTIYF.

In its sample, this clone was seen a few times. The gene calls are TRBV5-1 and TRBJ1-5, with 7 bases aligning to TRBD1. CDR3 size: 14 residues. Losses at the gene ends were 2 bases for V and 5 bases for J; bases not matched to a gene: 4. Germline CDR1 and CDR2: SGHRS and YFSETQ. CDR3 coding DNA: TGCGCCAGCAGCTTAACTACAGGGGATCAGCCCCAGCATTTT. It is translated as CASSLTTGDQPQHF.

This clone showed up just a few times. The rearrangement uses TRBV7-3 and TRBJ2-3; unclear D gene. The CDR3 spans 14 residues. Trimming cost V 4 bases and J 6 bases, with 14 bases left between them. The germline gives CDR1 SGHTA, CDR2 FQGTGA. CDR3 region: CASSSNAGSDTQYF. CDR3 DNA: TGTGCCAGCAGCTCCAACGCCGGGTCGGATACGCAGTATTTT.

The rearrangement uses TRBV9 and TRBJ2-5; no firm D call. This CDR3 has 12 amino acids. Per the germline V gene, CDR1 is SGDLS and CDR2 is YYNGEE. Between the trimmed V and J ends, which lost 2 bases and 7 bases, there was a span of 9 bases. The CDR3 DNA reads as TGTGCCAGCAGCGTCACTCTCGGGACCCAGTACTTC. Its translation is CASSVTLGTQYF.

The gene calls are TRBV6-6 and TRBJ2-1; 8 bases are a match to TRBD1. After removal of 3 bases from V and 2 bases from J, the junction contained 3 bases not matched to a gene. The CDR3 sequence is 15 residues long. The V gene's germline CDR1 is MNHNY and CDR2 SVGAGI (reference sequence). The CDR3 sequence is CASSYLGQAYNEQFF. DNA of the CDR3: TGTGCCAGCAGTTATTTGGGACAGGCCTACAATGAGCAGTTCTTC.

This clone has a handful of counts. The chain recombines TRBV7-8 with TRBJ2-7, with 7 nucleotides matching TRBD2. Germline V gives CDR1 SGHVS, CDR2 FQNEAQ. This CDR3 is built from 16 residues. The ends lost 0 bases at V and 4 bases at J; junction bases unmatched: 9. Here the CDR3 reads CASSLAGGYGEYEQYF. In DNA form, the CDR3 reads TGTGCCAGCAGCTTAGCGGGAGGGTACGGGGAGTACGAGCAGTACTTC.

The CDR3 sequence: CASSSWLNIRVGTQYF. The CDR3 DNA reads TGTGCCAGCAGCTCGTGGTTAAATATCCGTGTCGGGACCCAGTACTTC. This chain connects TRBV11-2 to TRBJ2-5; D unclear. Trimming stripped 4 bases from V and 7 bases from J, with 22 bases between. Germline assignment: CDR1 SGHAT and CDR2 FQNNGV. There are 16 residues in the CDR3.

The genes are TRBV18 and TRBJ2-7, with 8 bases that match TRBD1. V trimming: 4 bases; J trimming: 5 bases; junction bases outside the gene matches: 13. Germline values: CDR1 KGHSH, CDR2 LQKENI. CDR3 length: 16 amino acids. The CDR3 spells CASSRLLSGGINEQYF. Written as DNA, the CDR3 is TGTGCCAGCTCACGTCTGCTTTCAGGGGGCATCAACGAGCAGTACTTC. Filled out from reference TRBV18 and TRBJ2-7, the complete variable domain reads NAGVMQNPRHLVRRRGQEARLRCSPMKGHSHVYWYRQLPEEGLKFMVYLQKENIIDESGMPKERFSAEFPKEGPSILRIQQVVRGDSAAYFCASSRLLSGGINEQYFGPGTRLTVT.

The chain links TRBV11-3 to TRBJ1-6; 8 bases align to TRBD1. Germline lookup yields CDR1 SGHNT and CDR2 YENEEA. The junction had 11 bases not matched to a gene; V was cut back by 2 bases and J by 14 bases. The CDR3 is made up of 15 amino acids. In nucleotides, the CDR3 is TGTGCCAGCAGCTTAAATACAGGGGGGCCCTGGGCCCTCCACTTT. Translation: CASSLNTGGPWALHF.

This clone has only a few counts. The V and J genes are TRBV29-1 and TRBJ2-7; D is possibly TRBD1 (5 bases). The CDR3 has 11 residues. CDR1 and CDR2 (germline): SQVTM, ANQGSEA. V was trimmed by 3 bases and J by 11 bases, leaving 14 bases between them. The CDR3 DNA sequence: TGCAGCGTTGAGGGGCCAGACACGGAGTACTTC. Amino acids: CSVEGPDTEYF.